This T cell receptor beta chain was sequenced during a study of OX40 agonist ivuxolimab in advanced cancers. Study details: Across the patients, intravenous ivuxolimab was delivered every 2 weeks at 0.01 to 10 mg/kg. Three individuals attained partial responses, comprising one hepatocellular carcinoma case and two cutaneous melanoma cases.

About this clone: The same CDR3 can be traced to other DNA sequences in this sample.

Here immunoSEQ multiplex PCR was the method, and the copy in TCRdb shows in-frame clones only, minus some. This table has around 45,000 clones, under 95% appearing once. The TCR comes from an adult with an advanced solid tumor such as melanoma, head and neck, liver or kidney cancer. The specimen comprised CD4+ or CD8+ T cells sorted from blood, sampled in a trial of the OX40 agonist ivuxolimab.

CDR3 in amino acids: CASSLGTGGETQYF. For the CDR3, the DNA is TGTGCCAGCAGTTTAGGGACAGGGGGAGAGACCCAGTACTTC. This chain joins TRBV28 and TRBJ2-5; 11 nucleotides line up with TRBD1. The CDR3 length is 14 residues. Germline V lookup: CDR1 MDHEN, CDR2 SYDVKM. Trimming cost V 2 bases and J 4 bases; bases outside gene matches: 0.